The 25 T cell receptor beta chains in this list originate from one sample, sequenced in a study of blood T cell repertoires in COVID-19. Sequencing used immunoSEQ multiplex PCR; TCRdb keeps in-frame clones, though not all of them. In the table there are about 380,000 clones, approximately 89% of which are singletons. The sequenced sample consisted of PBMCs or T cells enriched from blood (not recorded which). These receptor sequences come from a man aged 30 to 39 who had recovered from COVID-19.

This clone was found many times. In DNA, the CDR3 is TGTGCCAGCAGTTTCGGGGTGAGTGGGGCCAACGTCCTGACTTTC. It codes for CASSFGVSGANVLTF. V gene TRBV27 combines with J gene TRBJ2-6; tentatively, D is TRBD2 (5 bases). The V and J ends lost 3 bases and 3 bases respectively, with 9 bases between them. Germline V gives CDR1 MNHEY, CDR2 SMNVEV (reference sequence). The CDR3 is made up of 15 amino acids. Filled out from reference TRBV27 and TRBJ2-6, the complete variable domain reads EAQVTQNPRYLITVTGKKLTVTCSQNMNHEYMSWYRQDPGLGLRQIYYSMNVEVTDKGDVPEGYKVSRKEKRNFPLILESPSPNQTSLYFCASSFGVSGANVLTFGAGSRLTVL.

The chain recombines TRBV5-1 with TRBJ2-7; 7 bases align to TRBD1. The CDR3 sequence is 15 residues long. The germline gives CDR1 SGHRS, CDR2 YFSETQ. Trimming removed 0 bases from V and 5 bases from J; junction bases left unmatched: 8. The CDR3 DNA follows: TGCGCCAGCAGCTTGGGCCAGGGGGTTAGGGACGAGCAGTACTTC. Protein: CASSLGQGVRDEQYF.

The gene calls are TRBV18 and TRBJ1-6, with 7 bases that match TRBD1. Per germline, CDR1 KGHSH and CDR2 LQKENI. The CDR3 sequence is 16 residues long. V trimming: 5 bases; J trimming: 7 bases; junction bases outside the gene matches: 11. CDR3 protein: CASSSYRDSLNSPLHF. The CDR3 bases are TGTGCCAGCTCATCGTACCGGGACAGCCTAAATTCACCCCTCCACTTT.

This clone has just a few counts. J is TRBJ1-4 and V is TRBV4-1, with D tentatively TRBD1 (5 bases). Germline CDR1 and CDR2: MGHRA and YSYEKL. V was clipped by 4 bases and J by 8 bases, with 14 bases between them. The CDR3 loop spans 14 amino acids. The CDR3 bases are TGCGCCAGCAGCCTGGGGGGGGAGAAAGAAAAACTGTTTTTT. Its protein is CASSLGGEKEKLFF.

This chain joins TRBV5-1 and TRBJ1-1; unclear D gene. This CDR3 is built from 14 residues. The germline V and J ends were trimmed by 4 bases and 2 bases, with 12 bases remaining between them. The germline V gene encodes CDR1 SGHRS and CDR2 YFSETQ. The CDR3 spells CASSPGSGNTEAFF. Written as DNA, the CDR3 is TGCGCCAGCAGCCCGGGCAGCGGAAACACTGAAGCTTTCTTT.

The chain joins TRBV11-1 to TRBJ1-2; 8 positions agree with TRBD1. Germline V gene data show CDR1 as SGHAT and CDR2 as FQDESV (reference sequence). The CDR3 length is 14 residues. V was clipped by 2 bases and J by 5 bases; unmatched bases: 4. The CDR3 DNA reads TGTGCCAGCAGCTTAACGACAGGGGATTATGGCTACACCTTC. Translation: CASSLTTGDYGYTF.

The chain couples TRBV12-3 or TRBV12-4 to TRBJ1-1; the D is unclear. The ends were cut back, 3 bases at V and 3 bases at J, with 8 bases in the middle. The CDR3 has 13 residues. The CDR3 DNA reads TGTGCCAGCAGTTTTCGGGATTACACTGAAGCTTTCTTT. The encoded protein is CASSFRDYTEAFF.

This clone was recorded only once. The chain has TRBV7-8 and TRBJ2-5, with D unclear. V was clipped by 4 bases and J by 1 base, with 7 bases between them. CDR1 is SGHVS, CDR2 FQNEAQ, per germline. This CDR3 spans 13 amino acids. The CDR3 region is CASSSVPQETQYF. The DNA for the CDR3 is TGTGCCAGCAGCTCCGTCCCCCAAGAGACCCAGTACTTC.

This chain connects TRBV29-1 to TRBJ2-7; 8 bases fit TRBD1. V lost 6 bases, J lost 0 bases, and 4 bases stayed unmatched. This CDR3 region has 13 residues. Germline V CDR1 and CDR2: SQVTM, ANQGSEA. The CDR3 sequence is CSVRTGNSYEQYF. As DNA, the CDR3 is TGCAGCGTCCGGACAGGGAACTCCTACGAGCAGTACTTC.

The table lists this clone with a count of one. The chain employs TRBV11-1 and TRBJ2-1; D gene uncertain. The germline CDR1 and CDR2 sequences are SGHAT and FQDESV (reference sequence). The CDR3 has 11 residues. V shed 5 bases and J shed 8 bases, with 7 bases lying between them. The CDR3 is CASSPSYEQFF. The DNA for the CDR3 is TGTGCCAGCAGCCCGTCTTATGAGCAGTTCTTC.

This clone appeared a single time. The CDR3 DNA sequence: TGCAGCGTTGAAGCGATAGCGGGGTGGTCAGAGACCCAGTACTTC. Translating gives CSVEAIAGWSETQYF. The chain recombines TRBV29-1 with TRBJ2-5, with TRBD2 identical over 8 bases. Trimming removed 1 base from V and 4 bases from J; junction bases left unmatched: 8. CDR1 and CDR2 from the germline V gene are SQVTM and ANQGSEA. The CDR3 length is 15 residues.

The chain couples TRBV11-2 to TRBJ2-7; D uncertain. V shed 1 base and J shed 6 bases, with 19 bases lying between them. The CDR3 has 16 residues. Germline CDR1 and CDR2: SGHAT and FQNNGV. The CDR3 bases are TGTGCCAGCAGCTTAGGGGCCCAGCCTCTATCTGGCGAGCAGTACTTC. It yields the protein CASSLGAQPLSGEQYF.

The chain recombines TRBV20-1 with TRBJ1-1; TRBD1 agrees at 10 bases. The CDR3 sequence is 15 residues long. V dropped 3 bases and J dropped 3; count of bases not matched to a gene: 7. From germline, CDR1 is DFQATT and CDR2 SNEGSKA (reference sequence). CDR3 protein: CSASSTGGIDTEAFF. The CDR3, as DNA: TGCAGTGCTAGTTCGACAGGGGGCATCGACACTGAAGCTTTCTTT.

The chain employs TRBV30 and TRBJ1-5; 9 nucleotides match TRBD1. The germline gives CDR1 GTSNPN, CDR2 SVGIG (reference sequence). The CDR3 loop spans 16 amino acids. Trimming at V came to 5 bases and at J to 7 bases, leaving 15 bases not matched to a gene. In DNA, the CDR3 is TGTGCCTGGTCCCTTCCCGGACAGGGGTGGAGGCAGCCCCAGCATTTT. Its translation is CAWSLPGQGWRQPQHF.

The chain joins TRBV6-1 to TRBJ1-2; D remains unclear. Germline CDR1 is MNHNS and CDR2 is SASEGT. The CDR3 sequence is 14 residues long. Trimming pared 2 bases from V and 5 bases from J, leaving 12 bases between. The CDR3 coding sequence is TGTGCCAGCAGTGAATCGGGTCCTTCTTATGGCTACACCTTC. As protein: CASSESGPSYGYTF.

The CDR3 region is CASSRDRGTGELFF. CDR3 sequence (DNA): TGTGCCAGCAGTCGGGACAGGGGGACCGGGGAGCTGTTTTTT. The chain links TRBV27 to TRBJ2-2; 11 nucleotides align to TRBD1. V was clipped by 5 bases and J by 5 bases; unmatched bases: 1. Germline V lookup: CDR1 MNHEY, CDR2 SMNVEV (reference sequence). There are 14 residues in the CDR3.

The chain carries TRBV6-5 and TRBJ2-7, with D perhaps TRBD1 (5 bases). The length of the CDR3 is 12 residues. V was trimmed by 10 bases and J by 1 base, leaving 11 bases between them. CDR1 MNHEY and CDR2 SVGAGI come from the germline V gene. The CDR3 sequence: CATMDISYEQYF. The CDR3 DNA is TGTGCCACCATGGACATTTCCTACGAGCAGTACTTC.

Remarks on this clone: The same CDR3 arises from other DNA sequences in this sample as well. The chain combines TRBV3-1 (or the pseudogene TRBV3-2) with TRBJ1-3; D not resolved. The V gene lost 6 bases and the J gene lost 2 bases, with 8 bases spanning the gap. The CDR3 runs to 13 residues. Germline V gene data show CDR1 as LGHDT and CDR2 as YNNKEL (reference sequence). The CDR3 DNA reads as TGTGCCAGCAGTCGCGGCCCTGGAAACACCATATATTTT. Protein product: CASSRGPGNTIYF.

The table lists this clone with a count of one. The CDR3 DNA reads as TGTGCCAGCAGCAAATCAATCGTCGGGAACTACGAGCAGTACTTC. It is translated as CASSKSIVGNYEQYF. J is TRBJ2-7 and V is TRBV9; maybe TRBD2 (5 bases). Trimming cost V 4 bases and J 3 bases, with 17 bases left between them. In germline, CDR1 is SGDLS, CDR2 YYNGEE. The CDR3 totals 15 residues.

This clone was observed a handful of times. The V call is TRBV7-6, the J call TRBJ2-1; maybe TRBD1 (5 bases). The germline CDR1 and CDR2 sequences are SGHVS and FNYEAQ. V lost 2 bases and J lost 8, with 19 bases in between. This CDR3 contains 16 residues. CDR3 region: CASSLNGLSWGDEQFF. As DNA, the CDR3 is TGTGCCAGCAGCTTAAATGGTCTGAGCTGGGGCGATGAGCAGTTCTTC.

The chain uses TRBV19 and TRBJ2-2; D gene ambiguous. CDR3 size: 14 residues. Germline lookup yields CDR1 LNHDA and CDR2 SQIVND (reference sequence). The V and J ends lost 8 bases and 1 base respectively, with 11 bases between them. The CDR3 region is CASGVGVNTGELFF. CDR3 coding DNA: TGTGCCAGTGGTGTGGGCGTGAACACCGGGGAGCTGTTTTTT.

The chain is built from TRBV7-8 and TRBJ1-3; no reliable D call. The CDR3 is 14 amino acids. The germline CDR1 and CDR2 sequences are SGHVS and FQNEAQ. The ends were cut back, 1 base at V and 7 bases at J, with 11 bases in the middle. CDR3 coding DNA: TGTGCCAGCAGCTTAGTAGACATCTTCAACACCATATATTTT. Translation gives CASSLVDIFNTIYF.

The chain joins TRBV9 to TRBJ2-2, with 7 bases aligning to TRBD2. CDR1 is SGDLS and CDR2 is YYNGEE in the germline V gene. This CDR3 is built from 15 residues. Trimming cost V 0 bases and J 6 bases; bases outside gene matches: 5. Here the CDR3 reads CASSVGVSGSGELFF. CDR3 DNA sequence: TGTGCCAGCAGCGTAGGGGTTAGCGGGTCCGGGGAGCTGTTTTTT.

The chain recombines TRBV6-5 with TRBJ1-2, with D maybe TRBD1 (5 bases). V lost 4 bases and J 8 bases, leaving 14 bases between the germline ends. This CDR3 comprises 13 residues. Germline lookup yields CDR1 MNHEY and CDR2 SVGAGI. This CDR3 is CASSFAGMGGYTF. The CDR3 DNA reads TGTGCCAGCAGTTTCGCAGGGATGGGCGGCTACACCTTC.

This chain uses TRBV4-1 with TRBJ1-2; weak D call: TRBD1 (6 bases). Trimming left V 2 bases short and J 7 bases short, with 17 bases between. This CDR3 comprises 15 residues. CDR1 and CDR2 from the germline V gene are MGHRA and YSYEKL. As DNA, the CDR3 is TGCGCCAGCAGCCAAACCCAAAGCTTCAGGGGTGGCTACACCTTC. Its protein is CASSQTQSFRGGYTF.